Below, 19 T cell receptor beta chains from the same sample are listed, as sequenced in a study of blood T cell repertoires in COVID-19. TCRdb keeps only in-frame clones here, not all; method: immunoSEQ multiplex PCR. The table records 150,000 to 200,000 clones, just over 90% of them present only once. Sequences were obtained from peripheral blood. The origin of the receptors is a woman in her sixties or seventies with COVID-19, enrolled during active disease.

The chain employs TRBV30 and TRBJ1-4; TRBD1 agrees at 7 bases. This CDR3 contains 13 residues. Germline-derived CDR1 and CDR2 are GTSNPN and SVGIG (reference sequence). V lost 7 bases to trimming and J lost 4 bases; unmatched junction nucleotides: 6. CDR3: CASQQGFNEKLFF. The CDR3 DNA sequence: TGTGCCTCTCAACAGGGGTTTAATGAAAAACTGTTTTTT.

CDR3 residues: CASSLLDSPMGGYTF. CDR3 nucleotide sequence: TGTGCCAGCAGCTTGCTGGACAGTCCAATGGGTGGCTACACCTTC. The V and J genes are TRBV7-2 and TRBJ1-2; maybe TRBD1 (6 bases). Germline CDR1 reads SGHTA; CDR2 reads FQGNSA. CDR3 length: 15 residues. V lost 3 bases, J lost 7 bases, and 18 bases lay in between.

The chain carries TRBV7-9 and TRBJ1-1; D remains unclear. The CDR3 contains 9 residues. From germline, CDR1 is SEHNR and CDR2 FQNEAQ (reference sequence). Between the trimmed V and J ends, which lost 5 bases and 7 bases, there was a span of 2 bases. The CDR3 reads CASSLEAFF. In DNA form, the CDR3 reads TGTGCCAGCAGCCTTGAAGCTTTCTTT.

The V gene is TRBV5-1, the J gene TRBJ1-1; D remains unclear. Germline V lookup: CDR1 SGHRS, CDR2 YFSETQ. Trimming took off 0 bases at V and 0 bases at J, with 6 bases between the two ends. The CDR3 has 14 residues. The CDR3 here is CASSLDSMNTEAFF. The DNA of the CDR3 is TGCGCCAGCAGCTTGGACAGCATGAACACTGAAGCTTTCTTT.

The J gene is TRBJ1-5, the V gene TRBV6-4, with 7 bases identical to TRBD1. The CDR3 sequence is 13 residues long. Germline V gene data show CDR1 as MRHNA and CDR2 as SNTAGT. Losses at the gene ends were 6 bases for V and 6 bases for J; bases not matched to a gene: 5. CDR3 sequence: CASSLQGSQPQHF. The CDR3 nucleotides read TGTGCCAGCAGCTTACAGGGGAGTCAGCCCCAGCATTTT.

The chain recombines TRBV3-1 (or the pseudogene TRBV3-2) with TRBJ1-2; 8 nucleotides line up with TRBD1. The CDR3 spans 13 residues. Germline trimming cut 4 bases from V and 2 bases from J; bases unmatched to any gene: 0. Looked up from germline, CDR1 is LGHDT and CDR2 is YNNKEL (reference sequence). DNA for the CDR3: TGTGCCAGCAGCCGACAGGGGAACTATGGCTACACCTTC. Encoded protein: CASSRQGNYGYTF.

V and J are TRBV7-3 and TRBJ2-6; a possible D gene is TRBD2 (5 bases). The CDR3 covers 18 residues. Per germline, CDR1 SGHTA and CDR2 FQGTGA. Trimming took off 5 bases at V and 1 base at J, with 18 bases between the two ends. DNA of the CDR3: TGTGCCAGCAGCCCCCAACATACTCTAGCTTCTGGGGCCAACGTCCTGACTTTC. It codes for CASSPQHTLASGANVLTF.

The chain combines TRBV4-1 with TRBJ1-2; D gene ambiguous. V was clipped by 1 base and J by 6 bases, with 15 bases between them. The CDR3 spans 15 residues. Germline loops: CDR1 MGHRA, CDR2 YSYEKL. CDR3 in DNA: TGCGCCAGCAGCCAAGTCCCGTCTAGATTCGATGGCTACACCTTC. Amino acids: CASSQVPSRFDGYTF.

The CDR3: CASTTGTGYGYTF. In DNA, the CDR3 is TGTGCCAGCACCACCGGGACAGGGTATGGCTACACCTTC. The gene calls are TRBV12-3 or TRBV12-4 and TRBJ1-2, with 9 bases fitting TRBD1. V shed 7 bases and J 5 bases; nucleotides not matched to a gene: 5. The CDR3 extends over 13 amino acids.

The chain has TRBV24-1 and TRBJ2-3; maybe TRBD2 (5 bases). Germline lookup yields CDR1 KGHDR and CDR2 SFDVKD. Deletions cut 3 bases from V and 3 bases from J, with 12 bases between. The CDR3 covers 15 residues. The CDR3 loop is CATSDPLALTDTQYF. CDR3 nucleotide sequence: TGTGCCACCAGTGATCCTCTAGCCCTGACAGATACGCAGTATTTT.

The genes are TRBV6-2 or TRBV6-3 and TRBJ2-3, with D tentatively TRBD2 (6 bases). Trimming took off 5 bases at V and 9 bases at J, with 21 bases between the two ends. Germline-derived CDR1 and CDR2 are MNHEY and SVGEGT. This CDR3 comprises 15 residues. The CDR3 spells CASSLGDFGGLTQYF. For the CDR3, the DNA is TGTGCCAGCAGTCTAGGGGATTTCGGGGGTCTGACGCAGTATTTT.

V gene TRBV2 combines with J gene TRBJ2-3, with TRBD1 identical over 7 bases. There are 18 residues in the CDR3. Trimming at V came to 5 bases and at J to 0 bases, leaving 14 bases not matched to a gene. CDR1 is SNHLY and CDR2 is FYNNEI in the germline V gene. CDR3 nucleotide sequence: TGTGCCAGCAGTAAGGGGGCCAGGCCCGACCCTAGCACAGATACGCAGTATTTT. Translation gives CASSKGARPDPSTDTQYF.

The V gene is TRBV7-8, the J gene TRBJ1-5; D not certain. V was shortened by 5 bases and J by 2 bases, with 22 bases between the two germline ends. CDR3 size: 18 residues. CDR1 is SGHVS and CDR2 is FQNEAQ in the germline V gene. The CDR3: CASSPNRRYIAGNQPQHF. CDR3 sequence (DNA): TGTGCCAGCAGCCCCAACCGGCGCTATATAGCGGGCAATCAGCCCCAGCATTTT.

This chain uses TRBV21-1 with TRBJ2-1; TRBD2, the table's D call, lacks a check against the DNA. TRBV21-1 is a pseudogene segment. There are 16 residues in the CDR3. CDR3 coding DNA: TGTGCCAGCAGCAAATATCGGGCGGTCTGGCGGGGTGGGCAGTTCTTC. Protein product: CASSKYRAVWRGGQFF.

In this sample, this clone turned up once. This chain uses TRBV12-3 or TRBV12-4 with TRBJ2-5; D is unresolved. Trimming removed 6 bases at V and 3 bases at J, with 11 bases between. The CDR3 has 13 amino acids. The CDR3 protein is CASRAQPEETQYF. The CDR3, as DNA: TGTGCCAGCAGGGCACAGCCCGAAGAGACCCAGTACTTC.

The chain employs TRBV30 and TRBJ2-1; D is ambiguous. The length of the CDR3 is 11 residues. The V end lost 0 bases, the J end lost 9 bases, and 6 bases lay between the germline ends. Per germline, CDR1 GTSNPN and CDR2 SVGIG (reference sequence). The CDR3 loop is CAWSVRLEQFF. The CDR3 DNA reads as TGTGCCTGGAGTGTGAGACTTGAGCAGTTCTTC.

The gene calls are TRBV19 and TRBJ1-2; tentative D call: TRBD1 (5 bases). Trimming removed 4 bases from V and 4 bases from J, with 10 bases in between. The CDR3 runs to 13 residues. Germline-derived CDR1 and CDR2 are LNHDA and SQIVND (reference sequence). CDR3 DNA: TGTGCCAGTAGTACAGGGCTCGTCTATGGCTACACCTTC. It encodes CASSTGLVYGYTF.

This chain joins TRBV28 and TRBJ2-5; D is possibly TRBD2 (5 bases). The germline CDR1 and CDR2 sequences are MDHEN and SYDVKM. This CDR3 is built from 14 residues. V lost 8 bases, J lost 5 bases, and 18 bases lay in between. The CDR3 sequence is CASHQTSGVETQYF. The CDR3 DNA reads TGTGCCAGCCACCAAACGTCCGGGGTTGAGACCCAGTACTTC.

The chain couples TRBV7-6 to TRBJ1-5; perhaps TRBD1 as D (5 bases). The CDR3 has 15 amino acids. With 5 bases removed from V and 0 bases from J, the gap between germline ends came to 11 bases. CDR1 SGHVS and CDR2 FNYEAQ come from the germline V gene. CDR3 coding DNA: TGTGCCAGCAGCCTACAGGCTTATAGCAATCAGCCCCAGCATTTT. Amino acids: CASSLQAYSNQPQHF. Full variable domain (remainder filled in from reference TRBV7-6 and TRBJ1-5): GAGVSQSPRYKVTKRGQDVALRCDPISGHVSLYWYRQALGQGPEFLTYFNYEAQQDKSGLPNDRFSAERPEGSISTLTIQRTEQRDSAMYRCASSLQAYSNQPQHFGDGTRLSIL.